This T cell receptor beta chain is from a study of early T cells in non-severe SARS-CoV-2 infection. Study summary: The study sequenced bulk RNA from unsorted whole blood, with chains unpaired.

Molecules of cDNA were individually given unique molecular identifiers that were attached to them. TCRdb itself ran the 5' RACE reads through MiXCR, one entry per CDR3 protein. The table records 85,000 to 95,000 distinct CDR3 sequences, roughly 17% of them present only once. Whole-study findings and limits: Missing private and CD4 specificities, VDJdb matching favored anti-spike CD8 responses.

This CDR3 has 16 residues. V shed 3 bases and J 5 bases; nucleotides not matched to a gene: 6. Per germline, CDR1 SGHRS and CDR2 YFSETQ. In this sample, this clonotype turned up a few times. Its antigen is still unknown. The sample was whole blood, taken at baseline. This chain joins TRBV5-1 and TRBJ2-7, with 15 bases identical to TRBD2. The source is an adult who was a healthcare worker with PCR-confirmed SARS-CoV-2 infection or an uninfected control (not recorded which). This CDR3 reads CASSSGTSGRSHEQYF. The CDR3, as DNA: TGCGCCAGCAGCTCCGGGACTAGCGGGAGGTCCCACGAGCAGTACTTC.